What follows are 17 T cell receptor beta chains derived from one specimen sequenced in a study of T cell changes during pregnancy in multiple sclerosis. Repertoires were generated with immunoSEQ multiplex PCR, while TCRdb's copy carries only in-frame clones and drops some. The profile shows some 60,000 clones, 80% to 90% of them singletons. Material: CD4+ T cells from peripheral blood mononuclear cells, obtained in the third trimester of pregnancy. The origin of the receptors is a female donor with multiple sclerosis, enrolled in a pregnancy study.

The V call is TRBV10-3, the J call TRBJ2-5, with no clear D. In germline, CDR1 is ENHRY, CDR2 SYGVKD. CDR3 size: 13 residues. V lost 4 bases, J lost 5 bases, and 11 bases lay in between. The CDR3 spells CAISALGEETQYF. The CDR3 DNA is TGTGCCATCAGTGCCCTAGGTGAGGAGACCCAGTACTTC.

This chain connects TRBV13 to TRBJ1-2, with 10 bases lining up with TRBD1. This CDR3 is 15 amino acids long. V dropped 3 bases and J dropped 5; count of bases not matched to a gene: 6. Germline CDR1 and CDR2: PRHDT and FYEKMQ (reference sequence). CDR3 amino acids: CASSFDRGLKYGYTF. In DNA, the CDR3 is TGTGCCAGCAGCTTCGACAGGGGGCTCAAATATGGCTACACCTTC.

In the case of this clone: It is unclear where the CDR3 begins or ends on the DNA, so no DNA is shown, and the CDR3 is as TCRdb lists it. This chain joins TRBV6-7 and TRBJ2-6; the DNA was not compared with TRBD1, the D call given in the table. TRBV6-7 is recorded as an ORF, its role being uncertain. 19 amino acids form the CDR3, both terminal residues included. The CDR3: CASSWFFGRFYRGANVLTF.

J is TRBJ2-7 and V is TRBV29-1; D remains ambiguous. Between the trimmed V and J ends, which lost 4 bases and 3 bases, there was a span of 7 bases. The CDR3 spans 11 residues. Germline CDR1 SQVTM, CDR2 ANQGSEA. The CDR3, as DNA: TGCAGCGTTGCTCTCCTCTACGAGCAGTACTTC. Translating it yields CSVALLYEQYF.

V gene TRBV7-2 combines with J gene TRBJ2-3, with 8 bases matching TRBD2. Looked up from germline, CDR1 is SGHTA and CDR2 is FQGNSA. V trimming: 3 bases; J trimming: 1 base; junction bases outside the gene matches: 6. This CDR3 region has 16 residues. The CDR3 region is CASSFSAGDRTDTQYF. The CDR3 DNA is TGTGCCAGCAGCTTCTCAGCGGGGGACCGCACAGATACGCAGTATTTT.

The chain combines TRBV18 with TRBJ2-7, with D unresolved. V was shortened by 3 bases and J by 6 bases, with 15 bases between the two germline ends. The germline gives CDR1 KGHSH, CDR2 LQKENI. The CDR3 length is 14 residues. CDR3 coding DNA: TGTGCCAGCTCACCCAGGCTTTACAGTTCCGAGCAGTACTTC. It codes for CASSPRLYSSEQYF.

V usage is TRBV9 and J usage is TRBJ2-1; the D gene is possibly TRBD1 (6 bases). The CDR3 length is 15 residues. V lost 0 bases, J lost 3 bases, and 10 bases lay in between. Germline CDR1 is SGDLS and CDR2 is YYNGEE. CDR3 nucleotide sequence: TGTGCCAGCAGCGTAGCTACAGGGAGCTACAATGAGCAGTTCTTC. It translates to CASSVATGSYNEQFF.

The J gene is TRBJ1-6, the V gene TRBV5-1; D perhaps matches TRBD1 (5 bases). This CDR3 spans 13 amino acids. V was pared by 2 bases and J by 10 bases, with 10 bases between. Germline values: CDR1 SGHRS, CDR2 YFSETQ. CDR3 DNA: TGCGCCAGCAGCTTCCAGGGCGGATCACCCCTCCACTTT. It yields the protein CASSFQGGSPLHF.

The chain combines TRBV5-1 with TRBJ1-2; TRBD1 matches at 8 bases. Germline-derived CDR1 and CDR2 are SGHRS and YFSETQ. The CDR3 is made up of 14 amino acids. The ends lost 4 bases at V and 5 bases at J; junction bases unmatched: 7. In DNA, the CDR3 is TGCGCCAGCAGCATCGGACAGGGAGGGTATGGCTACACCTTC. Its protein is CASSIGQGGYGYTF.

J is TRBJ1-2 and V is TRBV25-1; TRBD1 matches 8 bases. The CDR3 sequence is 15 residues long. V lost 4 bases, J lost 6 bases, and 10 bases stayed unmatched. Germline CDR1 reads MGHDK; CDR2 reads SYGVNS. In nucleotides, the CDR3 is TGTGCCAGCAGTGGTAGCCTTACAGGGGGAGATGGCTACACCTTC. Encoded protein: CASSGSLTGGDGYTF.

This clone was seen only once. This chain connects TRBV7-2 to TRBJ1-1; D ambiguous. CDR1 is SGHTA, CDR2 FQGNSA, per germline. The CDR3 totals 13 residues. Trimming stripped 4 bases from V and 5 bases from J, with 11 bases between. The CDR3 nucleotides are TGTGCCAGCAGCTCCTACTCTTTAACTGAAGCTTTCTTT. As protein: CASSSYSLTEAFF.

V and J are TRBV19 and TRBJ2-1; weak D call: TRBD1 (5 bases). The germline V gene has CDR1 LNHDA and CDR2 SQIVND (reference sequence). CDR3 length equals 15 residues. Between the trimmed V and J ends, which lost 1 base and 0 bases, there was a span of 7 bases. CDR3 nucleotide sequence: TGTGCCAGTAGTATAGGCACAGGCTCCTACAATGAGCAGTTCTTC. Translation: CASSIGTGSYNEQFF.

The chain is built from TRBV6-6 and TRBJ1-6, with no clear D. Germline assignment: CDR1 MNHNY and CDR2 SVGAGI (reference sequence). V lost 6 bases to trimming and J lost 8 bases, with 2 bases between them. The CDR3 covers 10 residues. The CDR3: CASSDSPLHF. The CDR3 region has the DNA TGTGCCAGCAGCGATTCACCCCTCCACTTT.

The V and J genes are TRBV30 and TRBJ1-6, with D unresolved. Trimming removed 0 bases from V and 2 bases from J, with 14 bases in between. The length of the CDR3 is 17 residues. Germline lookup yields CDR1 GTSNPN and CDR2 SVGIG (reference sequence). The DNA of the CDR3 is TGTGCCTGGAGTGTACGGAGGGCAGCCCCCTATAATTCACCCCTCCACTTT. Protein product: CAWSVRRAAPYNSPLHF.

CDR3 amino acids: CASSVSTGTVQETQYF. For the CDR3, the DNA is TGTGCCAGCAGCGTTTCCACCGGGACAGTCCAAGAGACCCAGTACTTC. The chain carries TRBV9 and TRBJ2-5, with 7 bases identical to TRBD1. With V trimmed by 2 bases and J by 1 base, 8 bases remained unmatched. The CDR3 is 16 amino acids. Germline V lookup: CDR1 SGDLS, CDR2 YYNGEE.

The chain employs TRBV10-1 and TRBJ2-1, with 12 bases identical to TRBD2. J lost 1 base, V lost 3 bases, and 7 bases had no gene match. CDR1 is WNHNN and CDR2 is SYGVQD in the germline V gene (reference sequence). The CDR3 extends over 18 amino acids. The CDR3 is CASSDSTSGSVSYNEQFF. In nucleotides, the CDR3 is TGCGCCAGCAGTGACTCGACTAGCGGGAGTGTATCCTACAATGAGCAGTTCTTC.

The chain uses TRBV27 and TRBJ1-5; no definite D call. The CDR3 totals 14 residues. From germline, CDR1 is MNHEY and CDR2 SMNVEV (reference sequence). V was shortened by 9 bases and J by 0 bases, with 12 bases between the two germline ends. In nucleotides, the CDR3 is TGTGCCAGTATCCCGTCTTATAGCAATCAGCCCCAGCATTTT. It translates to CASIPSYSNQPQHF.